This T cell receptor beta chain appears in the sequencing data of a study of T cell repertoires in cytomegalovirus infection. Study as a whole: In the study, CMV epitopes included recently identified HLA-C-restricted and well-studied HLA-B-restricted ones. Shared public TCR beta signatures pointed to both CMV infection and a matching HLA type. Study outcomes and limitations: The ex vivo response was dominated by HLA-C-restricted CMV-specific TCR beta clonotypes. Individuals carrying CMV plus the relevant HLA were identified by cumulative frequency of public TCR beta families.

Using its own MiXCR run on the reads, TCRdb lists one record per CDR3 protein. The sample lists around 900,000 distinct CDR3 sequences; under 40% were seen once. As concerns this clonotype: Its antigen remains unidentified.

The CDR3 loop spans 16 amino acids. The V and J ends lost 2 bases and 0 bases respectively, with 11 bases between them. Germline CDR1 LGHNT, CDR2 FRNRAP. The sample here was cultured CD8+ T cells from PBMCs, taken from culture after CMV antigen stimulation. The chain is built from TRBV12-5 and TRBJ1-5; the D is unclear. The receptor comes from a human donor in good health (CMV status not recorded). Some clones in this sample may be carry-over from other donors' samples. CDR3 nucleotides: TGTGCTAGTGGTTTGACCCGGGGTTATAGCAATCAGCCCCAGCATTTT. It specifies CASGLTRGYSNQPQHF.